Below, 27 T cell receptor beta chains from the same sample are listed, as sequenced in a study of blood T cell repertoires in COVID-19. Generated by immunoSEQ multiplex PCR, the TCRdb table keeps only in-frame clones and is missing some. Here the sample spans about 200,000 clones, approximately 85% being singletons. The material sequenced was PBMCs or T cells enriched from blood (not recorded which). The receptors come from a man in his forties with acute COVID-19.

This clone was counted once. The chain has TRBV15 and TRBJ2-1, with 9 bases identical to TRBD2. From germline, CDR1 is LNHNV and CDR2 YYDKDF (reference sequence). This CDR3 is 16 amino acids long. V shed 6 bases and J 7 bases; nucleotides not matched to a gene: 13. The CDR3 loop is CATSGFSGSLDNEQFF. CDR3 DNA: TGTGCCACCAGTGGTTTTAGCGGGAGTCTTGATAATGAGCAGTTCTTC.

Written as DNA, the CDR3 is TGTGCCAGCAGTTCAGGACTAGCGGGCACCTACAATGAGCAGTTCTTC. It is translated as CASSSGLAGTYNEQFF. This chain joins TRBV27 and TRBJ2-1, with 11 bases lining up with TRBD2. Germline loops: CDR1 MNHEY, CDR2 SMNVEV (reference sequence). With 4 bases clipped from V and 2 bases from J, the junction kept 4 bases outside the gene matches. This CDR3 contains 16 residues.

The rearrangement joins TRBV2 to TRBJ1-1, with TRBD1 matching over 9 bases. The CDR3 extends over 13 amino acids. V lost 7 bases to trimming and J lost 5 bases; unmatched junction nucleotides: 5. Germline CDR1 is SNHLY and CDR2 is FYNNEI. The CDR3: CASTSGTGTEAFF. CDR3 bases: TGTGCCAGCACCTCCGGGACAGGGACTGAAGCTTTCTTT.

The CDR3 protein is CASSPRDPTGYTF. The CDR3 region has the DNA TGTGCCAGCAGCCCCCGGGATCCCACGGGCTACACCTTC. The rearrangement joins TRBV21-1 to TRBJ1-2. TRBV21-1 represents a pseudogene. The CDR3 spans 13 residues.

V and J are TRBV14 and TRBJ1-5; D may be TRBD1 (5 bases). V lost 1 base, J lost 5 bases, and 6 bases lay in between. The CDR3 has 13 amino acids. Germline lookup yields CDR1 SGHDN and CDR2 FVKESK. CDR3 sequence: CASSQGGYQPQHF. As DNA, the CDR3 is TGTGCCAGCAGCCAAGGGGGCTATCAGCCCCAGCATTTT.

This rearrangement joins TRBV9 to TRBJ2-7, with 7 nucleotides matching TRBD1. J gave up 7 bases and V 0 bases, and 16 bases lay outside the gene matches. The CDR3 extends over 17 amino acids. The germline CDR1 and CDR2 sequences are SGDLS and YYNGEE. The CDR3 DNA sequence: TGTGCCAGCAGCGTAGGGCAGGGGGAATTTTTTGGAGGAGAGCAGTACTTC. Translating gives CASSVGQGEFFGGEQYF.

The chain uses TRBV29-1 and TRBJ2-3; 9 nucleotides line up with TRBD1. This CDR3 contains 12 residues. The trim removed 7 bases at V and 7 bases at J, leaving 6 bases unmatched. The V gene's germline CDR1 is SQVTM and CDR2 ANQGSEA. CDR3 sequence: CSAGTGLNTQYF. The CDR3 region has the DNA TGCAGCGCCGGGACAGGGCTGAATACGCAGTATTTT.

This clone showed up just a few times. The chain employs TRBV30 and TRBJ1-2; 7 bases map to TRBD1. CDR3 length: 19 amino acids. The germline CDR1 and CDR2 sequences are GTSNPN and SVGIG (reference sequence). The V and J ends lost 0 bases and 3 bases, in that order; junction bases with no gene match: 19. CDR3 region: CAWSVDGRGRSAKDYGYTF. DNA of the CDR3: TGTGCCTGGAGTGTAGACGGGAGGGGGCGGAGTGCAAAGGACTATGGCTACACCTTC.

This chain joins TRBV6-4 and TRBJ2-6; TRBD2 is a possible D gene (6 bases). The V gene's germline CDR1 is MRHNA and CDR2 SNTAGT. This CDR3 spans 17 amino acids. The ends were cut back, 0 bases at V and 1 base at J, with 10 bases in the middle. In DNA, the CDR3 is TGTGCCAGCAGTGACTCGGGAGGCGGGTCTGGGGCCAACGTCCTGACTTTC. Translating it yields CASSDSGGGSGANVLTF.

The sample holds one count of this clone. The chain is built from TRBV11-2 and TRBJ1-2, with D possibly being TRBD1 (6 bases). V lost 8 bases, J lost 4 bases, and 17 bases lay in between. From germline, CDR1 is SGHAT and CDR2 FQNNGV. CDR3 length: 14 residues. CDR3 loop: CASQILGAPYGYTF. In nucleotides, the CDR3 is TGTGCCAGCCAAATTCTGGGGGCCCCCTATGGCTACACCTTC.

The V call is TRBV5-6, the J call TRBJ1-2, with unresolved D. Trimming took off 4 bases at V and 5 bases at J, with 9 bases between the two ends. CDR1 is SGHDT, CDR2 YYEEEE, per germline. The CDR3 is 12 residues long. DNA for the CDR3: TGTGCCAGCAGCCTATCGGAGTATGGCTACACCTTC. This codes for CASSLSEYGYTF. Filled out from reference TRBV5-6 and TRBJ1-2, the complete variable domain reads DAGVTQSPTHLIKTRGQQVTLRCSPKSGHDTVSWYQQALGQGPQFIFQYYEEEERQRGNFPDRFSGHQFPNYSSELNVNALLLGDSALYLCASSLSEYGYTFGSGTRLTVV.

The chain couples TRBV11-1 to TRBJ1-1; D gene ambiguous. V was shortened by 5 bases and J by 4 bases, with 14 bases between the two germline ends. CDR3 length: 14 residues. In germline, CDR1 is SGHAT, CDR2 FQDESV (reference sequence). The CDR3 bases are TGTGCCAGCAGCCGCGAGGCAGTGGGCACTGAAGCTTTCTTT. This encodes CASSREAVGTEAFF.

The rearrangement links TRBV7-9 to TRBJ2-7; 8 positions match TRBD2. V trimming: 11 bases; J trimming: 4 bases; junction bases outside the gene matches: 7. The CDR3 contains 12 residues. From germline, CDR1 is SEHNR and CDR2 FQNEAQ (reference sequence). CDR3: CAAGASGYEQYF. The CDR3 DNA reads as TGTGCCGCCGGGGCTAGCGGGTACGAGCAGTACTTC.

The V gene is TRBV4-1, the J gene TRBJ2-3; 9 positions agree with TRBD2. The CDR3 is 17 residues long. CDR1 and CDR2 from the germline V gene are MGHRA and YSYEKL. V lost 0 bases and J lost 2; bases outside the gene matches: 6. CDR3 sequence reads: CASSQDGAGGVTDTQYF. CDR3 DNA sequence: TGCGCCAGCAGCCAAGATGGGGCGGGAGGGGTCACAGATACGCAGTATTTT.

This chain joins TRBV25-1 and TRBJ1-2, with D unresolved. The V and J ends lost 5 bases and 4 bases respectively, with 17 bases between them. In germline, CDR1 is MGHDK, CDR2 SYGVNS. This CDR3 spans 15 amino acids. CDR3 amino acids: CASSRPGIEFYGYTF. The CDR3 DNA is TGTGCCAGCAGTAGGCCCGGGATTGAGTTCTATGGCTACACCTTC.

In this sample, this clone turned up once. The chain is built from TRBV7-9 and TRBJ1-2, with 9 bases matching TRBD1. V lost 4 bases and J lost 8; bases outside the gene matches: 5. The CDR3 is 13 amino acids. The germline V gene encodes CDR1 SEHNR and CDR2 FQNEAQ (reference sequence). The CDR3 DNA follows: TGTGCCAGCAGCTCCCGGGACAGGGTCGGCTACACCTTC. Its translation: CASSSRDRVGYTF.

The chain links TRBV18 to TRBJ1-2; D call uncertain. V lost 3 bases and J lost 0, with 5 bases in between. Germline-derived CDR1 and CDR2 are KGHSH and LQKENI. The CDR3 extends over 13 amino acids. The DNA of the CDR3 is TGTGCCAGCTCACCTGAGACTAACTATGGCTACACCTTC. It specifies CASSPETNYGYTF.

The table lists this clone with a count of one. V and J are TRBV7-8 and TRBJ1-6; TRBD1 matches 7 bases. The germline V gene encodes CDR1 SGHVS and CDR2 FQNEAQ. Trimming cost V 3 bases and J 5 bases; bases outside gene matches: 10. The CDR3 has 17 amino acids. The CDR3 protein is CASSFYLLGQNNSPLHF. CDR3 DNA: TGTGCCAGCAGCTTTTACCTATTGGGACAGAATAATTCACCCCTCCACTTT.

The chain employs TRBV2 and TRBJ2-3; 7 bases agree with TRBD2. Germline CDR1 reads SNHLY; CDR2 reads FYNNEI. V gave up 7 bases and J gave up 2 bases; unmatched junction bases: 6. This CDR3 is built from 14 residues. CDR3 in amino acids: CASTERGLTDTQYF. CDR3 in DNA: TGTGCCAGCACCGAGCGGGGCCTCACAGATACGCAGTATTTT.

This clone occurred once. The chain uses TRBV9 and TRBJ2-1, with D possibly TRBD1 on 5 matching bases. V was cut by 4 bases and J by 5 bases, with 10 bases left in between. The CDR3 spans 13 residues. Germline CDR1 and CDR2: SGDLS and YYNGEE. The CDR3 reads CASSSRQNNEQFF. In DNA form, the CDR3 reads TGTGCCAGCAGCTCCCGACAGAACAATGAGCAGTTCTTC.

V usage is TRBV7-9 and J usage is TRBJ2-1; 12 bases map to TRBD2. This CDR3 has 16 residues. Germline CDR1 reads SEHNR; CDR2 reads FQNEAQ (reference sequence). J lost 10 bases, V lost 3 bases, and 10 bases had no gene match. The CDR3 DNA is TGTGCCAGCAGCTTGAGCGCGACTAGCGGGAGAGGGGAGCAGTTCTTC. Its translation: CASSLSATSGRGEQFF.

The chain uses TRBV3-1 (or the pseudogene TRBV3-2) and TRBJ1-3; 7 bases agree with TRBD1. This CDR3 has 14 amino acids. Per germline, CDR1 LGHDT and CDR2 YNNKEL (reference sequence). With 3 bases clipped from V and 8 bases from J, the junction kept 7 bases outside the gene matches. The CDR3 DNA sequence: TGTGCCAGCAGCCACCGGACAGGAACGGACACCATATATTTT. This codes for CASSHRTGTDTIYF.

The chain is built from TRBV7-9 and TRBJ2-3; the D gene is possibly TRBD2 (6 bases). Germline V lookup: CDR1 SEHNR, CDR2 FQNEAQ (reference sequence). V lost 11 bases, J lost 3 bases, and 15 bases lay in between. The CDR3 has 13 residues. CDR3 coding DNA: TGTGCCGCAGGAGGCGGGATAACAGATACGCAGTATTTT. This encodes CAAGGGITDTQYF.

This sequence joins TRBV27 and TRBJ2-1; 8 bases are shared with TRBD1. Germline CDR1 is MNHEY and CDR2 is SMNVEV (reference sequence). J was trimmed by 6 bases and V by 5 bases; bases with no gene match: 6. The CDR3 totals 14 residues. Written as DNA, the CDR3 is TGTGCCAGCAGTCGGACAGGGTGGAGCAATGAGCAGTTCTTC. It translates to CASSRTGWSNEQFF.

The chain couples TRBV29-1 to TRBJ1-2, with 7 positions matching TRBD1. This CDR3 is built from 13 residues. The V and J ends lost 6 bases and 4 bases, in that order; junction bases with no gene match: 8. Germline CDR1 and CDR2: SQVTM and ANQGSEA. The CDR3 region is CSVRTGQPYGYTF. The CDR3 DNA follows: TGCAGCGTCCGGACAGGACAGCCCTATGGCTACACCTTC.

This chain joins TRBV5-5 and TRBJ1-2; 9 bases line up with TRBD1. The junction had 10 bases not matched to a gene; V was cut back by 4 bases and J by 3 bases. The CDR3 has 16 amino acids. Germline assignment: CDR1 SGHKS and CDR2 YYEKEE (reference sequence). The CDR3 protein is CASSNPDRGVYYGYTF. The CDR3 nucleotides read TGTGCCAGCAGCAACCCGGACAGGGGAGTTTACTATGGCTACACCTTC.

This clone turned up a few times. The chain joins TRBV27 to TRBJ2-5; D is undetermined. The CDR3 contains 10 residues. The V and J ends lost 5 bases and 5 bases respectively, with 3 bases between them. Germline values: CDR1 MNHEY, CDR2 SMNVEV (reference sequence). Written as DNA, the CDR3 is TGTGCCAGCAGTCGGGAGACCCAGTACTTC. The encoded protein is CASSRETQYF.